These 29 T cell receptor beta chains were all obtained from the same sample, sequenced in a study of shared clonotypes between healthy human individuals. The method was immunoSEQ multiplex PCR; TCRdb's version includes in-frame clones alone and lacks a portion of them. Among some 450,000 clones listed, more than 70% were seen once. Sequenced: PBMCs. These receptors all stem from a woman in her forties in good health. Some clones in this sample may be carry-over from other donors' samples.

The rearrangement uses TRBV7-3 and TRBJ2-2; TRBD1 aligns across 9 bases. Germline CDR1 SGHTA, CDR2 FQGTGA. CDR3 size: 18 residues. Trimming at V came to 1 base and at J to 7 bases, leaving 13 bases not matched to a gene. CDR3: CASSLIGLGTGFVGELFF. The DNA for the CDR3 is TGTGCCAGCAGCTTAATCGGGCTAGGGACAGGGTTCGTCGGGGAGCTGTTTTTT.

The chain recombines TRBV15 with TRBJ2-7, with 9 bases aligning to TRBD2. CDR1 and CDR2 (germline): LNHNV, YYDKDF (reference sequence). The CDR3 is made up of 15 amino acids. Losses at the gene ends were 3 bases for V and 6 bases for J; bases not matched to a gene: 9. CDR3 protein: CATSRQTSGWLEQYF. The CDR3 bases are TGTGCCACCAGCAGGCAAACTAGCGGGTGGCTCGAGCAGTACTTC.

In its sample, this clone was seen a few times. It is likely a read error: a sequence one base away is far more abundant. The CDR3 bases are TGTGCCAGTGGTAACCACGGGGAGCTGTTTTTT. Amino acid sequence: CASGNHGELFF. V is TRBV19 and J is TRBJ2-2; D call uncertain. From germline, CDR1 is LNHDA and CDR2 SQIVND (reference sequence). The length of the CDR3 is 11 residues. Trimming took 8 bases from V and 7 from J, leaving 8 bases between them.

The chain couples TRBV30 to TRBJ2-3, with TRBD1 as a possible D gene (5 bases). The germline V and J ends were trimmed by 4 bases and 3 bases, with 14 bases remaining between them. The CDR3 contains 14 residues. Germline V gene lookup returns CDR1 GTSNPN and CDR2 SVGIG (reference sequence). CDR3 sequence reads: CAWIKGIRTDTQYF. CDR3 nucleotides: TGTGCCTGGATTAAGGGGATCAGGACAGATACGCAGTATTTT.

This chain links TRBV5-1 with TRBJ2-6, with D perhaps assigned TRBD1 or TRBD2 (5 bases each). This CDR3 spans 18 amino acids. V shed 0 bases and J shed 0 bases, with 13 bases lying between them. The germline V gene encodes CDR1 SGHRS and CDR2 YFSETQ. CDR3 region: CASSLGAGTSSGANVLTF. In nucleotides, the CDR3 is TGCGCCAGCAGCTTGGGGGCAGGGACCTCCTCTGGGGCCAACGTCCTGACTTTC.

The CDR3 protein is CASSLEGQGAGGYTF. As DNA, the CDR3 is TGTGCCAGCAGCTTAGAAGGACAGGGGGCCGGTGGCTACACCTTC. The V gene is TRBV7-2, the J gene TRBJ1-2; TRBD1 aligns across 11 bases. After removal of 1 base from V and 7 bases from J, the junction contained 5 bases not matched to a gene. The CDR3 loop spans 15 amino acids. Germline V gene lookup returns CDR1 SGHTA and CDR2 FQGNSA.

This clone was found once. The chain employs TRBV29-1 and TRBJ1-1; 8 nucleotides align to TRBD1. V lost 0 bases to trimming and J lost 5 bases; unmatched junction nucleotides: 5. The CDR3 is 14 amino acids. Per the germline V gene, CDR1 is SQVTM and CDR2 is ANQGSEA. The CDR3 here is CSVEETGARTEAFF. The CDR3 DNA sequence: TGCAGCGTTGAAGAGACAGGGGCGAGGACTGAAGCTTTCTTT.

The V call is TRBV4-3, the J call TRBJ1-1; D is perhaps TRBD1 (5 bases). Germline V gives CDR1 LGHNA, CDR2 YSLEER. The CDR3 covers 16 residues. Trimming took off 2 bases at V and 1 base at J, with 14 bases between the two ends. As DNA, the CDR3 is TGCGCCAGCAGCCAACCCCGTCGGGGGAAGAACACTGAAGCTTTCTTT. It yields the protein CASSQPRRGKNTEAFF.

This chain links TRBV29-1 with TRBJ2-1; 8 bases are shared with TRBD2. The CDR3 length is 12 residues. Germline CDR1 and CDR2: SQVTM and ANQGSEA. The J segment lost 9 bases and the V segment lost 4 bases, leaving 5 bases of the junction unmatched. CDR3 sequence (DNA): TGCAGCGTTGGAGCGGGAGAAGTTGAGCAGTTCTTC. Translation gives CSVGAGEVEQFF.

On this clone itself: This sample also contains other DNA sequences that code for the same CDR3. V usage is TRBV18 and J usage is TRBJ2-3, with no clear D. Per germline, CDR1 KGHSH and CDR2 LQKENI. V was cut by 3 bases and J by 0 bases, with 1 base left in between. There are 12 residues in the CDR3. The CDR3 is CASSPSTDTQYF. The CDR3 DNA reads TGTGCCAGCTCACCTAGCACAGATACGCAGTATTTT.

About this clone: A single base is all that separates this from a far larger clone, so a read error is likely. Other nucleotide sequences in the sample specify the same CDR3. The chain employs TRBV7-9 and TRBJ2-5; D could derive from TRBD1 or TRBD2 (5 bases each). V gave up 1 base and J gave up 11 bases, with 17 bases separating them. The CDR3 runs 14 residues. Germline CDR1 SEHNR, CDR2 FQNEAQ (reference sequence). For the CDR3, the DNA is TGTGCCAGCAGCTTAGTAGGGACCAGCTACGAACAGTACTTC. Protein sequence: CASSLVGTSYEQYF.

The V call is TRBV29-1, the J call TRBJ2-3; 7 nucleotides align to TRBD2. J lost 0 bases, V lost 6 bases, and 6 bases had no gene match. In germline, CDR1 is SQVTM, CDR2 ANQGSEA. This CDR3 is 14 amino acids long. CDR3 in amino acids: CSVKAGLSTDTQYF. The CDR3 nucleotides read TGCAGCGTAAAAGCGGGACTTAGCACAGATACGCAGTATTTT.

V and J are TRBV5-4 and TRBJ2-2; D unclear. CDR1 is SGHNT and CDR2 is YYREEE in the germline V gene (reference sequence). The CDR3 length is 13 residues. Trimming removed 2 bases at V and 6 bases at J, with 8 bases between. In nucleotides, the CDR3 is TGTGCCAGCAGCTTAAAAGTAGCCGGGGAGCTGTTTTTT. It encodes CASSLKVAGELFF.

V gene TRBV7-9 combines with J gene TRBJ2-1, with TRBD2 identical over 9 bases. The V and J ends lost 3 bases and 4 bases, in that order; junction bases with no gene match: 1. The CDR3 length is 14 residues. The V gene's germline CDR1 is SEHNR and CDR2 FQNEAQ (reference sequence). The CDR3 nucleotides are TGTGCCAGCAGCTTCAGCGGGAGGTACAATGAGCAGTTCTTC. Translated: CASSFSGRYNEQFF.

The chain couples TRBV5-4 to TRBJ2-7, with TRBD2 matching over 10 bases. The CDR3 loop spans 15 amino acids. In germline, CDR1 is SGHNT, CDR2 YYREEE (reference sequence). J was trimmed by 2 bases and V by 4 bases; bases with no gene match: 6. CDR3 region: CASSTRTSGPYEQYF. Written as DNA, the CDR3 is TGTGCCAGCAGCACTCGGACTAGCGGACCCTACGAGCAGTACTTC.

V usage is TRBV7-9 and J usage is TRBJ1-2; D unresolved. The germline CDR1 and CDR2 sequences are SEHNR and FQNEAQ (reference sequence). Trimming took 1 base from V and 5 from J, leaving 5 bases between them. The CDR3 loop spans 12 amino acids. For the CDR3, the DNA is TGTGCCAGCAGCTTAGGTACATATGGCTACACCTTC. It yields the protein CASSLGTYGYTF.

The CDR3 reads CASSRGGLADEQYF. In nucleotides, the CDR3 is TGTGCCAGCAGCCGCGGAGGACTAGCGGACGAGCAGTACTTC. The chain couples TRBV4-2 to TRBJ2-7, with 10 nucleotides matching TRBD2. After removal of 4 bases from V and 5 bases from J, the junction contained 5 bases not matched to a gene. The CDR3 loop spans 14 amino acids. The germline V gene has CDR1 LGHNA and CDR2 YNFKEQ.

This clone was counted many times. The chain carries TRBV5-4 and TRBJ2-5, with 10 bases that match TRBD2. V shed 4 bases and J 2 bases; nucleotides not matched to a gene: 8. This CDR3 has 16 amino acids. Germline CDR1 SGHNT, CDR2 YYREEE (reference sequence). CDR3 in DNA: TGTGCCAGCAGCCCCTGGACTAGCGGAGAACAAGAGACCCAGTACTTC. Amino acid sequence: CASSPWTSGEQETQYF.

This sequence joins TRBV18 and TRBJ2-6, with 7 bases lining up with TRBD1. The CDR3 contains 18 residues. V dropped 4 bases and J dropped 2; count of bases not matched to a gene: 11. Per the germline V gene, CDR1 is KGHSH and CDR2 is LQKENI. CDR3 DNA sequence: TGTGCCAGCTCACAAACCCAGGCAGGGGGAGCTGGGGCCAACGTCCTGACTTTC. This gives the protein CASSQTQAGGAGANVLTF.

The chain uses TRBV11-2 and TRBJ2-7; D is ambiguous. Trimming pared 5 bases from V and 3 bases from J, leaving 8 bases between. The CDR3 runs to 12 residues. From germline, CDR1 is SGHAT and CDR2 FQNNGV. Here the CDR3 reads CASSLPFYEQYF. CDR3 DNA sequence: TGTGCCAGCAGCCTACCTTTCTACGAGCAGTACTTC. The full variable domain, completed using reference TRBV11-2 and TRBJ2-7, is EAGVAQSPRYKIIEKRQSVAFWCNPISGHATLYWYQQILGQGPKLLIQFQNNGVVDDSQLPKDRFSAERLKGVDSTLKIQPAKLEDSAVYLCASSLPFYEQYFGPGTRLTVT.

In this sample, this clone turned up a few times. The V and J genes are TRBV28 and TRBJ2-3, with 10 bases fitting TRBD1. Per the germline V gene, CDR1 is MDHEN and CDR2 is SYDVKM. This CDR3 is 14 amino acids long. Germline trimming cut 4 bases from V and 8 bases from J; bases unmatched to any gene: 6. The CDR3 reads CASSYRDRGGTQYF. CDR3 nucleotide sequence: TGTGCCAGCAGTTACCGGGACAGGGGTGGTACGCAGTATTTT.

The rearrangement links TRBV30 to TRBJ1-3, with D perhaps matching TRBD1 (5 bases). V was shortened by 3 bases and J by 4 bases, with 10 bases between the two germline ends. Germline CDR1 GTSNPN, CDR2 SVGIG (reference sequence). The CDR3 sequence is 13 residues long. This chain's CDR3 is CAWRQGPGNTIYF. In DNA form, the CDR3 reads TGTGCCTGGAGGCAGGGACCAGGAAACACCATATATTTT.

This clone occurred a few times. The gene calls are TRBV29-1 and TRBJ1-3; D call uncertain. The CDR3 sequence is 12 residues long. V lost 4 bases to trimming and J lost 1 base, with 5 bases between them. Germline-derived CDR1 and CDR2 are SQVTM and ANQGSEA. The CDR3 protein is CSVGISGNTIYF. As DNA, the CDR3 is TGCAGCGTTGGGATTTCTGGAAACACCATATATTTT.

The chain recombines TRBV7-3 with TRBJ2-1; a weak D match, TRBD1 (6 bases). Looked up from germline, CDR1 is SGHTA and CDR2 is FQGTGA. The V and J ends lost 2 bases and 9 bases respectively, with 14 bases between them. CDR3 length: 14 amino acids. As DNA, the CDR3 is TGTGCCAGCAGCTTAGAGGGGGAGTGGGGTGAGCAGTTCTTC. Residues: CASSLEGEWGEQFF.

This chain connects TRBV2 to TRBJ2-7, with TRBD2 matching over 10 bases. Germline CDR1 and CDR2: SNHLY and FYNNEI. The V gene end was trimmed by 10 bases and the J gene end by 3 bases; junction bases not matched to a gene: 12. The CDR3 sequence is 15 residues long. This CDR3 is CATQLELAGLYEQYF. CDR3 nucleotide sequence: TGTGCCACCCAACTCGAACTAGCGGGGCTCTACGAGCAGTACTTC.

This chain joins TRBV28 and TRBJ1-2; D may be TRBD1 (6 bases). Germline V gene lookup returns CDR1 MDHEN and CDR2 SYDVKM. The CDR3 is 12 amino acids. The V end was cut by 8 bases, the J end by 8 bases, with 15 bases between. The chain's CDR3 is CASRGGIGGYTF. The DNA for the CDR3 is TGTGCCAGCCGAGGGGGGATAGGGGGCTACACCTTC.

The chain has TRBV28 and TRBJ2-7; D remains unclear. CDR1 MDHEN and CDR2 SYDVKM come from the germline V gene. This CDR3 has 14 residues. Trimming took off 2 bases at V and 5 bases at J, with 13 bases between the two ends. DNA of the CDR3: TGTGCCAGCAGTTTACCCCGGCCGTACCACGAGCAGTACTTC. This translates into CASSLPRPYHEQYF.

This chain connects TRBV2 to TRBJ2-5, with D possibly matching TRBD1 (5 bases). The CDR3 covers 13 residues. CDR1 SNHLY and CDR2 FYNNEI come from the germline V gene. The V and J ends lost 6 bases and 5 bases respectively, with 13 bases between them. The CDR3 region has the DNA TGTGCCAGCAGGACAGTGTCGCCGGAGACCCAGTACTTC. Its translation is CASRTVSPETQYF.

The sample holds a few counts of this clone. The chain is built from TRBV6-5 and TRBJ2-7; no reliable D call. Germline CDR1 and CDR2: MNHEY and SVGAGI. V gave up 8 bases and J gave up 3 bases, with 14 bases separating them. CDR3 length equals 13 residues. The CDR3 spells CASSTALGYEQYF. DNA for the CDR3: TGTGCCAGCTCCACAGCGTTGGGCTACGAGCAGTACTTC.